These 7 T cell receptor beta chains share one sample of origin, sequenced in a study of blood T cell repertoires in COVID-19. TCRdb keeps only in-frame clones here, not all; method: immunoSEQ multiplex PCR. The sample yields 50,000 or so clones, more than 80% seen once. Material for sequencing was peripheral blood. The receptors shown here come from a human donor in a cohort sampled during active COVID-19.

In its sample, this clone was seen a few times. The genes are TRBV5-6 and TRBJ2-6; 7 bases line up with TRBD1. CDR3 size: 15 residues. Germline CDR1 is SGHDT and CDR2 is YYEEEE. With 4 bases clipped from V and 7 bases from J, the junction kept 8 bases outside the gene matches. In DNA form, the CDR3 reads TGTGCCAGCAGCCCGGGACAGAGAAGTGCCAACGTCCTGACTTTC. It is translated as CASSPGQRSANVLTF.

The CDR3 coding sequence is TGTGCCAGCAGAGGACACGGGGGAGACACCATATATTTT. Translating gives CASRGHGGDTIYF. V and J are TRBV7-8 and TRBJ1-3; TRBD1 might be the D (5 bases). Germline V CDR1 and CDR2: SGHVS, FQNEAQ. The CDR3 extends over 13 amino acids. V lost 6 bases and J lost 8, with 14 bases in between.

The chain recombines TRBV11-2 with TRBJ2-1; 8 bases match TRBD1. Germline lookup yields CDR1 SGHAT and CDR2 FQNNGV. J gave up 10 bases and V 4 bases, and 3 bases lay outside the gene matches. This CDR3 is built from 12 residues. In nucleotides, the CDR3 is TGTGCCAGCAGCTCGGACAGGGACGAGCAGTTCTTC. Translating it yields CASSSDRDEQFF.

The chain employs TRBV5-6 and TRBJ1-1, with TRBD1 identical over 7 bases. CDR1 is SGHDT, CDR2 YYEEEE, per germline. The CDR3 contains 12 residues. V lost 0 bases to trimming and J lost 8 bases; unmatched junction nucleotides: 1. This CDR3 is CASSLGRGEAFF. The CDR3 DNA reads as TGTGCCAGCAGCTTGGGCAGGGGGGAAGCTTTCTTT.

This chain links TRBV6-5 with TRBJ1-1; D is undetermined. Deletions cut 2 bases from V and 3 bases from J, with 10 bases between. Germline V gives CDR1 MNHEY, CDR2 SVGAGI. The CDR3 is 14 residues long. The CDR3 sequence is CASSYTTRDTEAFF. CDR3 DNA: TGTGCCAGCAGTTACACTACCCGGGACACTGAAGCTTTCTTT.

This chain links TRBV6-5 with TRBJ2-1; 12 bases map to TRBD1. Unmatched junction bases numbered 9, after V lost 0 bases and J lost 12 bases. The germline CDR1 and CDR2 sequences are MNHEY and SVGAGI. The CDR3 spans 16 residues. The CDR3 DNA is TGTGCCAGCAGTTACTCGGGGACAGGGGGCCCCCGTTGGCAGTTCTTC. This codes for CASSYSGTGGPRWQFF.

The CDR3 DNA reads as TGCGCCAGACAGGACAGGGGTGAAGGCTATGGCTACACCTTC. It codes for CARQDRGEGYGYTF. The chain combines TRBV5-1 with TRBJ1-2, with TRBD1 matching 9 bases. This CDR3 spans 14 amino acids. CDR1 and CDR2 from the germline V gene are SGHRS and YFSETQ. Trimming cost V 8 bases and J 4 bases; bases outside gene matches: 9.